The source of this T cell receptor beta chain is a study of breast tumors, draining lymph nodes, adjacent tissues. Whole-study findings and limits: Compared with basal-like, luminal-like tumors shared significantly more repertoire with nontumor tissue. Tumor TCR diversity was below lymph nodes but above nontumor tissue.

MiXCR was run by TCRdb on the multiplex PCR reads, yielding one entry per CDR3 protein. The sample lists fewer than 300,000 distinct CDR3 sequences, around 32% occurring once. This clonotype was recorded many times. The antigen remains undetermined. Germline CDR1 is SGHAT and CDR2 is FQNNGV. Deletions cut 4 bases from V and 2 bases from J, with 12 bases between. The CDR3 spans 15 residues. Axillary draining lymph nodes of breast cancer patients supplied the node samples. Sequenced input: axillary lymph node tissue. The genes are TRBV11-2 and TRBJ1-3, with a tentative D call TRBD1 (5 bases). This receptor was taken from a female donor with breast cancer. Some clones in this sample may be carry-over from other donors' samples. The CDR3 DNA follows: TGTGCCAGCAGCTACACCTGGGGGGCTGGAAACACCATATATTTT. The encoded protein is CASSYTWGAGNTIYF. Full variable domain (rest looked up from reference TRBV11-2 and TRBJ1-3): EAGVAQSPRYKIIEKRQSVAFWCNPISGHATLYWYQQILGQGPKLLIQFQNNGVVDDSQLPKDRFSAERLKGVDSTLKIQPAKLEDSAVYLCASSYTWGAGNTIYFGEGSWLTVV.